These 2 T cell receptor beta chains were sequenced from one sample in a study of T-cell memory formation after mild COVID-19. TCRdb re-called the 5' RACE reads with MiXCR, one entry per CDR3 protein. The sample has a few hundred thousand distinct CDR3 sequences, over 15% seen once. Specimen: PBMCs or a T cell subset sorted from them (not recorded which). All receptors come from a man younger than 35 who had mild COVID-19 (a few samples of this study predate the infection). Cell type and time point are not known.

The rearrangement links TRBV12-3 or TRBV12-4 to TRBJ1-6; TRBD1 is a possible D gene (5 bases). Trimming cost V 9 bases and J 2 bases, with 8 bases left between them. The CDR3 is 13 residues long. CDR3 DNA: TGTGCCAGTTCGGGACCCTATAATTCACCCCTCCACTTT. Protein product: CASSGPYNSPLHF.

The V call is TRBV7-8, the J call TRBJ2-3, with unresolved D. Germline V lookup: CDR1 SGHVS, CDR2 FQNEAQ. This CDR3 has 12 residues. V lost 7 bases and J lost 0, with 5 bases in between. Here the CDR3 DNA reads TGTGCCAGCAAGGCGAGCACAGATACGCAGTATTTT. Its translation: CASKASTDTQYF.